This T cell receptor beta chain was observed in a study of cytomegalovirus exposure and HLA in healthy donors. The PCR employed 60 Vbeta primers together with 13 Jbeta primers. TCRdb's copy holds only in-frame clones and misses some; the assay was immunoSEQ multiplex PCR. The sample yields under 200,000 clones, around 82% seen once. The germline V and J ends were trimmed by 0 bases and 13 bases, with 9 bases remaining between them. CDR1 MGHRA and CDR2 YSYEKL come from the germline V gene. CDR3 length equals 11 residues. This sequence was found in a man aged 35 to 55 in good health and CMV-seronegative. The sequencing input was PBMCs. V gene TRBV4-1 combines with J gene TRBJ1-2; no clear D. DNA for the CDR3: TGCGCCAGCAGCCAAGAGGGCGGGCCCACCTTC. Its protein is CASSQEGGPTF.